Listed below are T cell receptor beta chains from one sample, sequenced in a study of blood T cell repertoires in COVID-19. Data came from immunoSEQ multiplex PCR; TCRdb stores just in-frame clones and leaves some out. The repertoire holds about 44,000 clones, with 70% to 90% as singletons. Sequencing input: peripheral blood. The receptors were gathered from a man between 65 and 80 years old with active COVID-19. Each CDR3 is given with its conserved first and last residue. The D gene is left open where the match is weak. The size entry is marked missing in some rows and otherwise reads once, few, many or a size class.

TRBD1	14	-	TRBV7-2	TRBJ1-1	TGTGCCAGCCCTACAGGGGGCCCGAACACTGAAGCTTTCTTT	CASPTGGPNTEAFF
-	13	-	TRBV19	TRBJ1-5	TGTGCCAGTAGTGAGGCCTTCGGTGGGCCCCAGCATTTT	CASSEAFGGPQHF
-	16	-	TRBV7-9	TRBJ1-6	TGTGCCAGCAGCGTAATCAGGGATACCTATAATTCACCCCTCCACTTT	CASSVIRDTYNSPLHF
TRBD2	16	once	TRBV11-3	TRBJ2-1	TGTGCCAGCAGCCCGGGGGCTAGCGGGGGGTACAATGAGCAGTTCTTC	CASSPGASGGYNEQFF
-	16	-	TRBV4-3	TRBJ2-2	TGCGCCAGCAGCCAAGATCCGGGACAGAACACCGGGGAGCTGTTTTTT	CASSQDPGQNTGELFF
-	17	-	TRBV3-1/TRBV3-2	TRBJ2-2	TGTGCCAGCAGCCAGACGACAGGAACTCCGAACACCGGGGAGCTGTTTTTT	CASSQTTGTPNTGELFF
TRBD1	15	-	TRBV28	TRBJ2-4	TGTGCCAGCAGTCGGGGGGACAGGGCAGTTTCCATTCAGTACTTC	CASSRGDRAVSIQYF
TRBD2	16	-	TRBV28	TRBJ2-1	TGTGCCAGCATTTTTGCCGGGACTAGCGGCTACAATGAGCAGTTCTTC	CASIFAGTSGYNEQFF
TRBD1	16	-	TRBV6-2/TRBV6-3	TRBJ1-5	TGTGCCAGCAGCCCCGGGGGGACAGGGCCGAATCAGCCCCAGCATTTT	CASSPGGTGPNQPQHF
TRBD1	15	once	TRBV10-3	TRBJ2-7	TGTGCCATCAGGGAAGGGACAGGGGGTAACTACGAGCAGTACTTC	CAIREGTGGNYEQYF
TRBD1	18	-	TRBV18	TRBJ1-1	TGTGCCAGCTCACCACAATCTAAGGCAGGGGGCTTGGGCACTGAAGCTTTCTTT	CASSPQSKAGGLGTEAFF
-	17	-	TRBV24-1	TRBJ2-2	TGTGCCACCAGTGAGTCGACAGACGCGGTGAACACCGGGGAGCTGTTTTTT	CATSESTDAVNTGELFF
TRBD1	13	-	TRBV6-1	TRBJ2-3	TGTGCCAGCAGTGAAGTGGGGACAGGGACGCAGTATTTT	CASSEVGTGTQYF
-	17	few	TRBV24-1	TRBJ1-2	TGTGCCACCAGTGATTCGACAGGTTCCCCCCTACACTATGGCTACACCTTC	CATSDSTGSPLHYGYTF
-	13	-	TRBV6-5	TRBJ1-1	TGTGCCAGCAGTTCCTCCCTAGGGGATGAAGCTTTCTTT	CASSSSLGDEAFF
TRBD2	16	-	TRBV6-5	TRBJ2-7	TGTGCCAGCAGTTACTCCCCAGCGGGGGCTTCCTACGAGCAGTACTTC	CASSYSPAGASYEQYF
-	14	-	TRBV2	TRBJ1-3	TGTGCCAGCAGTGTGTCAGGCTCTGGAAACACCATATATTTT	CASSVSGSGNTIYF
TRBD1	18	-	TRBV6-6	TRBJ2-1	TGTGCCAGCAGTCCACTCTCCAGCGACAGGGGGCCTTACAATGAGCAGTTCTTC	CASSPLSSDRGPYNEQFF
-	14	-	TRBV2	TRBJ2-3	TGTGCCAGCAGTGAAGGCCAGGTAGAAGATACGCAGTATTTT	CASSEGQVEDTQYF
-	14	once	TRBV19	TRBJ2-2	TGTGCCAGTAGTAGCCGGGTCTTCACCGGGGAGCTGTTTTTT	CASSSRVFTGELFF
-	14	-	TRBV6-2/TRBV6-3	TRBJ1-5	TGTGCCAGCAGCAGAGACAGGTACAATCAGCCCCAGCATTTT	CASSRDRYNQPQHF
-	15	-	TRBV7-8	TRBJ1-4	TGTGCCAGCAGCTTATTTGGTCAGTTTAATGAAAAACTGTTTTTT	CASSLFGQFNEKLFF
TRBD2	16	-	TRBV9	TRBJ2-3	TGTGCCAGCAGCGTAGTGCCTAGCGGGAGCACAGATACGCAGTATTTT	CASSVVPSGSTDTQYF
TRBD1	16	-	TRBV7-6	TRBJ1-4	TGTGCCAGCAGCTACGGACAGGGTCGGGCTAATGAAAAACTGTTTTTT	CASSYGQGRANEKLFF
-	17	-	TRBV7-2	TRBJ2-7	TGTGCCAGCAGCTTAACTGCAGCACAGGTGAATTCCTACGAGCAGTACTTC	CASSLTAAQVNSYEQYF
-	13	-	TRBV2	TRBJ2-3	TGTGCCAGCAGTCCCAGGGGTACAGATACGCAGTATTTT	CASSPRGTDTQYF
-	14	-	TRBV7-2	TRBJ1-4	TGTGCCAGCAGCCAACAGGGATCTAATGAAAAACTGTTTTTT	CASSQQGSNEKLFF
-	13	-	TRBV5-1	TRBJ2-1	TGCGCCAGCAGCAACCCGGGACTGAGTGAGCAGTTCTTC	CASSNPGLSEQFF
TRBD2	13	-	TRBV19	TRBJ2-7	TGTGCCAGTAGTATTGGGGGGGCCTACGAGCAGTACTTC	CASSIGGAYEQYF